This T cell receptor (beta chain) was identified during a study of CD8+CD57+ T cells in acquired aplastic anemia. Profiling of TCR beta VDJ combinations and CDR3 sequences used genomic DNA as template. TCRdb processed the reads anew with MiXCR; each CDR3 protein has one entry. Of 200,000 to 300,000 distinct CDR3 sequences in the sample, approximately 82% were seen once. Study conclusions and caveats: No significant patient-versus-control difference appeared in CD8+ Simpson's diversity. Patients shared some 29 CD8+ CDR3 sequences with controls.

Trimming removed 6 bases from V and 11 bases from J, with 28 bases in between. The CDR3 loop spans 16 amino acids. Germline CDR1 reads SNHLY; CDR2 reads FYNNEI. Sequencing was done on patients that had shown CD8+CD57+ cell expansion by flow cytometry. The patients, all of them, had severe acquired aplastic anemia. In regard to this clonotype: Its matching antigen is unknown. A much larger clone sits a single nucleotide away, making a read error possible.

The source of this sequence is a human donor with aplastic anemia. The sequenced sample consisted of sorted CD4+, CD8+, or CD8+CD57+ T cells (not recorded which) from PBMCs. The rearrangement joins TRBV2 to TRBJ1-2, with D perhaps TRBD1 (6 bases). CDR3 DNA sequence: TGTGCCAGCAGGGACGGGGGCACAGATACGCAGTATTTTTACACCTTC. It encodes CASRDGGTDTQYFYTF. Looking up the rest from reference TRBV2 and TRBJ1-2 gives the full variable domain: EPEVTQTPSHQVTQMGQEVILRCVPISNHLYFYWYRQILGQKVEFLVSFYNNEISEKSEIFDDQFSVERPDGSNFTLKIRSTKLEDSAMYFCASRDGGTDTQYFYTFGSGTRLTVV.